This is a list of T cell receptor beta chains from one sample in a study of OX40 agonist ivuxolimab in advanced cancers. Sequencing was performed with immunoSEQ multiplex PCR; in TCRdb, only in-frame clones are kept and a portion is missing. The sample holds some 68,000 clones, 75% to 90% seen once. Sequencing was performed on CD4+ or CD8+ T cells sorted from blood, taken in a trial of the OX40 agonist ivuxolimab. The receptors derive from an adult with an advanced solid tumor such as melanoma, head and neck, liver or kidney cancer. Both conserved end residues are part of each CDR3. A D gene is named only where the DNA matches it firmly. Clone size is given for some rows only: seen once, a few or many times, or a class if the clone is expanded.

CDR3nt: TGTGCCAGCAGCCGGGACTCCAATGAGCAGTTCTTC
CDR3aa: CASSRDSNEQFF
v_gene: TRBV16
abundance: -
j_gene: TRBJ2-1
d_gene: -

CDR3nt: TGTGCCAGTAGTCCTCGGTTGGGCAGAGATATCTACACCTTC
CDR3aa: CASSPRLGRDIYTF
v_gene: TRBV19
abundance: -
j_gene: TRBJ1-2
d_gene: -

CDR3nt: TGTGCCAGCAGAAGCCCCCGTGGGCAGTACTTC
CDR3aa: CASRSPRGQYF
v_gene: TRBV28
abundance: -
j_gene: TRBJ2-7
d_gene: -

CDR3nt: TGCAGCGTTCTCTACAGCTCCTACGAGCAGTACTTC
CDR3aa: CSVLYSSYEQYF
v_gene: TRBV29-1
abundance: -
j_gene: TRBJ2-7
d_gene: -

CDR3nt: TGTGCCATCCACCCAGGGGGGTTTTATGGCTACACCTTC
CDR3aa: CAIHPGGFYGYTF
v_gene: TRBV28
abundance: -
j_gene: TRBJ1-2
d_gene: TRBD1

CDR3nt: TGTGCCAGCAGTTCGAAAAAGACCCAATCCACAGATACGCAGTATTTT
CDR3aa: CASSSKKTQSTDTQYF
v_gene: TRBV5-4
abundance: -
j_gene: TRBJ2-3
d_gene: -

CDR3nt: TGTGCCAGCAGTTCCCCGGGACAGAAAAGCTATGGCTACACCTTC
CDR3aa: CASSSPGQKSYGYTF
v_gene: TRBV27
abundance: -
j_gene: TRBJ1-2
d_gene: TRBD1

CDR3nt: TGTGCCAGCAGTGGGGGGGCCGTGCTGTTTTTT
CDR3aa: CASSGGAVLFF
v_gene: TRBV28
abundance: few
j_gene: TRBJ1-4
d_gene: -

CDR3nt: TGTGCCAGCAGCCGGGATCCCCGCTACGAGCAGTACTTC
CDR3aa: CASSRDPRYEQYF
v_gene: TRBV6-5
abundance: medium-sized
j_gene: TRBJ2-7
d_gene: -

CDR3nt: TGTGCCAGTAGTATGAGGACAGGAAGAGCTGGGGCCAACGTCCTGACTTTC
CDR3aa: CASSMRTGRAGANVLTF
v_gene: TRBV19
abundance: once
j_gene: TRBJ2-6
d_gene: TRBD1

CDR3nt: TGTGCCAGCACCTTGGACAGGATCAATGAGCAGTTCTTC
CDR3aa: CASTLDRINEQFF
v_gene: TRBV2
abundance: -
j_gene: TRBJ2-1
d_gene: TRBD1

CDR3nt: TGTGCCAGTACCGGGCCTTCCACAGATACGCAGTATTTT
CDR3aa: CASTGPSTDTQYF
v_gene: TRBV19
abundance: -
j_gene: TRBJ2-3
d_gene: -

CDR3nt: TGTGCCAGCAGCCGGCGATTCGGCGCCCCCTACGAGCAGTACTTC
CDR3aa: CASSRRFGAPYEQYF
v_gene: TRBV5-6
abundance: once
j_gene: TRBJ2-7
d_gene: -

CDR3nt: TGTGCCACCAGCAGAGGAGGGGCGGCGAGGGTCACAGATACGCAGTATTTT
CDR3aa: CATSRGGAARVTDTQYF
v_gene: TRBV15
abundance: -
j_gene: TRBJ2-3
d_gene: -